The T cell receptor (beta chain) under discussion was sequenced for a study of cytomegalovirus exposure and HLA in healthy donors. With 60 Vbeta and 13 Jbeta primers, the PCR was carried out. TCRdb keeps only in-frame clones here, not all; method: immunoSEQ multiplex PCR. The table has nearly 110,000 clones, 73% seen once; the top ten hold about 8%. The TCR was taken from a man aged 25 to 40 in good health and CMV-seronegative. The material sequenced was PBMCs.

The CDR3 DNA follows: TGCAGTGCTGACAGGGAGGACGAGCAGTACTTC. Protein sequence: CSADREDEQYF. The chain combines TRBV20-1 with TRBJ2-7, with a possible D match to TRBD1 (7 bases). The V gene lost 5 bases and the J gene lost 5 bases, with 10 bases spanning the gap. Germline loops: CDR1 DFQATT, CDR2 SNEGSKA (reference sequence). There are 11 residues in the CDR3.